What follows is one TCR beta chain and its context. Participant reports of clinical history set cohort assignment. Recovered status applied to Cohort 3 donors who had two consecutive negative PCRs. It also applied to those with clearance or with symptom resolution. The method was immunoSEQ multiplex PCR; TCRdb's version includes in-frame clones alone and lacks a portion of them. The data contain roughly 310,000 clones, about 88% of them singletons. This specimen comes from a study of blood T cell repertoires in COVID-19. Looking at the study overall: Samples of COVID-19 (acute and convalescent) were obtained from the United States, Italy and Spain. T cells, B-cell-depleted T cells, or PBMCs supplied cDNA or gDNA.

Germline lookup yields CDR1 LNHDA and CDR2 SQIVND (reference sequence). V lost 7 bases, J lost 1 base, and 15 bases stayed unmatched. CDR3 length equals 19 residues. The V and J genes are TRBV19 and TRBJ2-3; 12 bases map to TRBD2. The receptor comes from a middle-aged woman who had recovered from COVID-19. Input material: PBMCs or T cells enriched from blood (not recorded which). The CDR3 sequence: CASKSRETSGRVGTDTQYF. CDR3 DNA: TGTGCCAGTAAGAGCCGGGAGACTAGCGGGAGAGTGGGCACAGATACGCAGTATTTT.